The 21 T cell receptor beta chains presented below share a single source sample, sequenced in a study of cytomegalovirus exposure and HLA in healthy donors. PCR involved 60 Vbeta and 13 Jbeta primers. Clones were sequenced by immunoSEQ multiplex PCR, and TCRdb holds only the in-frame ones, with some missing. The sample includes a few hundred thousand clones, 80% to 90% seen only once; the top ten take more than 1.5%. The material sequenced was PBMCs. The receptors come from a woman between 40 and 55 years old in good health and CMV-seropositive.

J is TRBJ2-7 and V is TRBV5-6; 8 bases fit TRBD1. CDR3 length: 14 amino acids. CDR1 is SGHDT, CDR2 YYEEEE, per germline. V was pared by 5 bases and J by 0 bases, with 4 bases of the junction left unmatched. The CDR3 DNA reads TGTGCCAGCAGAGGGACAGGCTTCTCCTACGAGCAGTACTTC. It encodes CASRGTGFSYEQYF.

The gene calls are TRBV18 and TRBJ2-2, with 8 bases fitting TRBD2. Germline CDR1 and CDR2: KGHSH and LQKENI. CDR3 length: 15 amino acids. V shed 8 bases, J shed 2 bases, and the junction held 7 bases outside the gene matches. The chain's CDR3 is CASLILAANTGELFF. The DNA for the CDR3 is TGTGCCAGCCTAATACTAGCGGCTAACACCGGGGAGCTGTTTTTT.

This chain connects TRBV2 to TRBJ1-5; 7 bases agree with TRBD1. V lost 1 base, J lost 4 bases, and 1 base stayed unmatched. The CDR3 is made up of 14 amino acids. From germline, CDR1 is SNHLY and CDR2 FYNNEI. The CDR3 DNA follows: TGTGCCAGCAGTGAAGAGACAGGGAATCAGCCCCAGCATTTT. Translated, it gives CASSEETGNQPQHF.

The chain recombines TRBV5-1 with TRBJ1-6; the D gene is possibly TRBD1 (5 bases). CDR1 SGHRS and CDR2 YFSETQ come from the germline V gene. V was pared by 7 bases and J by 7 bases, with 12 bases between. This CDR3 has 13 residues. CDR3 in amino acids: CASCGEGNSPLHF. The CDR3, as DNA: TGCGCCAGCTGCGGGGAGGGGAATTCACCCCTCCACTTT. Together with reference TRBV5-1 and TRBJ1-6, the CDR3 gives the full variable domain: KAGVTQTPRYLIKTRGQQVTLSCSPISGHRSVSWYQQTPGQGLQFLFEYFSETQRNKGNFPGRFSGRQFSNSRSEMNVSTLELGDSALYLCASCGEGNSPLHFGNGTRLTVT.

The rearrangement uses TRBV19 and TRBJ2-1; 14 bases match TRBD2. Germline CDR1 LNHDA, CDR2 SQIVND (reference sequence). Trimming cost V 0 bases and J 10 bases; bases outside gene matches: 14. The CDR3 totals 19 residues. The CDR3 DNA sequence: TGTGCCAGTAGTATAGATTCCCCCAGGGGACTAGCGGGAGTCTACGAGCAGTTCTTC. It encodes CASSIDSPRGLAGVYEQFF.

This chain connects TRBV28 to TRBJ1-2; 8 positions agree with TRBD1. The CDR3 is 14 amino acids. The germline V gene has CDR1 MDHEN and CDR2 SYDVKM. Trimming removed 8 bases from V and 5 bases from J; junction bases left unmatched: 10. This CDR3 reads CASPPGQGKYGYTF. CDR3 nucleotide sequence: TGTGCCAGCCCCCCAGGACAGGGTAAATATGGCTACACCTTC.

The gene calls are TRBV2 and TRBJ2-2; D remains unclear. Germline CDR1 SNHLY, CDR2 FYNNEI. CDR3 length: 16 amino acids. V was cut by 6 bases and J by 3 bases, with 17 bases left in between. The CDR3 sequence: CASRSTHSGDTGELFF. The CDR3 region has the DNA TGTGCCAGCAGGTCGACCCATTCAGGCGACACCGGGGAGCTGTTTTTT.

The gene calls are TRBV5-1 and TRBJ2-7; D is perhaps TRBD2 (6 bases). The germline gives CDR1 SGHRS, CDR2 YFSETQ. Deletions cut 1 base from V and 7 bases from J, with 18 bases between. There are 15 residues in the CDR3. CDR3 sequence (DNA): TGCGCCAGCAGCTTGAGCCAGGGAGGTACGAGGGAGCAGTACTTC. It yields the protein CASSLSQGGTREQYF.

Points on this clone: Other DNA sequences in this specimen translate into the identical CDR3. J is TRBJ2-3 and V is TRBV7-2, with D possibly TRBD2 on 6 matching bases. CDR1 is SGHTA and CDR2 is FQGNSA in the germline V gene. This CDR3 region has 13 residues. Trimming took 5 bases from V and 4 from J, leaving 10 bases between them. Written as DNA, the CDR3 is TGTGCCAGCAGCCTTAGGGAGGCAGATACGCAGTATTTT. This gives the protein CASSLREADTQYF.

The rearrangement uses TRBV20-1 and TRBJ1-1, with D unresolved. Trimming left V 3 bases short and J 9 bases short, with 11 bases between. CDR1 and CDR2 (germline): DFQATT, SNEGSKA (reference sequence). The length of the CDR3 is 11 residues. The CDR3 DNA sequence: TGCAGTGCTAGTAGCCTTGAGCAAGCTTTCTTT. It codes for CSASSLEQAFF.

The V gene is TRBV9, the J gene TRBJ1-4, with D possibly TRBD1 on 6 matching bases. V shed 2 bases and J shed 6 bases, with 17 bases lying between them. This CDR3 has 16 amino acids. Germline CDR1 is SGDLS and CDR2 is YYNGEE. The CDR3 loop reads CASSVTLGGLYEKLFF. The CDR3 DNA sequence: TGTGCCAGCAGCGTGACTCTAGGGGGTTTGTATGAAAAACTGTTTTTT.

This sequence joins TRBV7-9 and TRBJ2-1, with TRBD2 matching over 10 bases. Germline V CDR1 and CDR2: SEHNR, FQNEAQ (reference sequence). This CDR3 is built from 15 residues. Trimming cost V 4 bases and J 2 bases; bases outside gene matches: 2. CDR3 nucleotide sequence: TGTGCCAGCAGCTACACTAGCGGGACCTACAATGAGCAGTTCTTC. It encodes CASSYTSGTYNEQFF.

This chain links TRBV9 with TRBJ1-1; 7 bases map to TRBD1. V gave up 3 bases and J gave up 1 base; unmatched junction bases: 9. The germline V gene has CDR1 SGDLS and CDR2 YYNGEE. The CDR3 sequence is 16 residues long. DNA of the CDR3: TGTGCCAGCAGCGCCAGTGGGGGACAGTGGAACACTGAAGCTTTCTTT. Protein product: CASSASGGQWNTEAFF.

The V and J genes are TRBV2 and TRBJ2-1; D is possibly TRBD1 (6 bases). V was shortened by 6 bases and J by 7 bases, with 16 bases between the two germline ends. The germline gives CDR1 SNHLY, CDR2 FYNNEI. The CDR3 is 14 amino acids. The CDR3 region is CASRPGHRTNEQFF. As DNA, the CDR3 is TGTGCCAGCAGGCCGGGACACCGAACTAATGAGCAGTTCTTC.

V is TRBV5-6 and J is TRBJ2-2; a possible D gene is TRBD2 (6 bases). Looked up from germline, CDR1 is SGHDT and CDR2 is YYEEEE. The CDR3 totals 17 residues. Between the trimmed V and J ends, which lost 1 base and 0 bases, there was a span of 13 bases. The CDR3 protein is CASSLTLALPNTGELFF. CDR3 DNA sequence: TGTGCCAGCAGCTTGACACTAGCATTGCCGAACACCGGGGAGCTGTTTTTT.

The chain couples TRBV28 to TRBJ1-5; weak D call: TRBD1 (5 bases). This CDR3 is built from 17 residues. Germline values: CDR1 MDHEN, CDR2 SYDVKM. V lost 5 bases and J 0 bases, leaving 17 bases between the germline ends. The CDR3, as DNA: TGTGCCAGCAGTCCACCGCAGGGTGTCCTTAGCAATCAGCCCCAGCATTTT. Its protein is CASSPPQGVLSNQPQHF.

A word on this clone: One end of the junction is discordant with germline, which a read error may explain. The V and J genes are TRBV7-9 and TRBJ1-2; no clear D. The CDR3 length is 14 residues. Germline CDR1 reads SEHNR; CDR2 reads FQNEAQ (reference sequence). The CDR3 nucleotides read TGTGCCAGCAGCTTAGCGGCGGCTTTTGTGATCCCTATCTTC. It yields the protein CASSLAAAFVIPIF. The variable domain in full, with the rest retrieved from reference TRBV7-9 and TRBJ1-2, is DTGVSQNPRHKITKRGQNVTFRCDPISEHNRLYWYRQTLGQGPEFLTYFQNEAQLEKSRLLSDRFSAERPKGSFSTLEIQRTEQGDSAMYLCASSLAAAFVIPIFGSGTRLTVV.

The chain carries TRBV5-4 and TRBJ2-1, with D uncertain. V was pared by 0 bases and J by 9 bases, with 10 bases between. Germline-derived CDR1 and CDR2 are SGHNT and YYREEE (reference sequence). The CDR3 extends over 13 amino acids. The CDR3 sequence is CASSLANSREQFF. For the CDR3, the DNA is TGTGCCAGCAGCTTGGCAAATAGCCGTGAGCAGTTCTTC.

CDR3: CASWTSAGVGNEQFF. The DNA for the CDR3 is TGTGCCAGCTGGACGTCGGCGGGAGTAGGCAATGAGCAGTTCTTC. The chain links TRBV2 to TRBJ2-1; TRBD2 matches at 7 bases. Germline V gene sequence: CDR1 SNHLY, CDR2 FYNNEI. J gave up 6 bases and V 8 bases, and 13 bases lay outside the gene matches. The CDR3 sequence is 15 residues long.

This rearrangement joins TRBV19 to TRBJ1-3; no clear D gene. Germline CDR1 reads LNHDA; CDR2 reads SQIVND (reference sequence). The CDR3 runs 14 residues. Trimming removed 5 bases from V and 3 bases from J, with 11 bases in between. In DNA form, the CDR3 reads TGTGCCAGTAGTGAGGGCAGGCTTGGAAACACCATATATTTT. As protein: CASSEGRLGNTIYF.

V usage is TRBV9 and J usage is TRBJ2-5; 10 bases agree with TRBD2. Looked up from germline, CDR1 is SGDLS and CDR2 is YYNGEE. The CDR3 length is 14 residues. The V and J ends lost 3 bases and 7 bases, in that order; junction bases with no gene match: 6. DNA for the CDR3: TGTGCCAGCAGCGCTAGCGGGAGTTTGGGGACCCAGTACTTC. It is translated as CASSASGSLGTQYF.